The clone carrying this TCR beta chain was seen a few times. Its specificity is not known. Donors ranged from about 6 to 95 years old and were healthy Caucasians in Russia. Sample-barcoded 5' priming and a J-beta primer mix drove a second PCR of roughly 7 to 11 cycles. Paired-end reads containing CDR3 totaled no fewer than 3 million for each sample. MiXCR, applied by TCRdb to the 5' RACE reads, yields one record per CDR3 protein. The sample shows 1.5 million to 1.9 million distinct CDR3 sequences, about 42% of them seen only once. The sample originates from a study of blood T cells in healthy people across ages. Study-level results: The study found more naive CD4+ cells and higher diversity in long-lived than aged donors. Across the age range, TCR beta diversity per million T cells fell in a roughly linear way.

Specimen: blood. The TCR originated in a woman aged 18-29 years in good health.

Here the CDR3 reads CASSPRRYTGNTIYF. The CDR3 DNA sequence: TGTGCCAGCTCACCACGCCGTTATACGGGAAACACCATATATTTT. The chain couples TRBV18 to TRBJ1-3, with D unclear. CDR3 length: 15 residues. The V and J ends lost 1 base and 4 bases respectively, with 11 bases between them. Looked up from germline, CDR1 is KGHSH and CDR2 is LQKENI.